A selection of T cell receptor beta chains follows, all from one sample in a study of T cell responses to AZD1222 COVID-19 vaccine. Only in-frame clones appear in the TCRdb table, and some are missing; sequencing was by immunoSEQ multiplex PCR. Of about 140,000 clones listed, about 92% were seen once; the top ten hold 9% to 15%. Sequenced here: peripheral blood, sampled after recovery from COVID-19. Receptors originate from an adult who had recovered from COVID-19. CDR3s include the opening cysteine and the closing phenylalanine or tryptophan. The D gene is left open where the match is weak. Some rows have no size entry. The others give once, few or many, or a class for an expanded clone.

D: TRBD2; size: -; V: TRBV29-1; J: TRBJ2-1; DNA: TGCAGCCCAAGACTAGCGGGTGACAATGAGCAGTTCTTC; CDR3: CSPRLAGDNEQFF
D: -; size: -; V: TRBV28; J: TRBJ2-3; DNA: TGTGCCAGCAGTTTAGCAGGGGCGAAAGATACGCAGTATTTT; CDR3: CASSLAGAKDTQYF
D: -; size: -; V: TRBV12-3/TRBV12-4; J: TRBJ2-7; DNA: TGTGCCAGTAATCGGGACCGCGAATACGAGCAGTACTTC; CDR3: CASNRDREYEQYF
D: -; size: -; V: TRBV5-6; J: TRBJ1-2; DNA: TGTGCCAGCAGCTTGGCGCGCGTACGGAACTATGGCTACACCTTC; CDR3: CASSLARVRNYGYTF
D: TRBD1; size: -; V: TRBV3-1/TRBV3-2; J: TRBJ1-1; DNA: TGTGCCAGCAGCCGCGCACAGGGGCTAGGCTCTGAAGCTTTCTTT; CDR3: CASSRAQGLGSEAFF
D: -; size: once; V: TRBV7-9; J: TRBJ1-1; DNA: TGTGCCAGCAGCGAGGCTTTCGGGGGCACTGAAGCTTTCTTT; CDR3: CASSEAFGGTEAFF
D: -; size: -; V: TRBV28; J: TRBJ1-5; DNA: TGTGCCAGCCGGGAAGGGGCTGGCAATCAGCCCCAGCATTTT; CDR3: CASREGAGNQPQHF
D: -; size: -; V: TRBV19; J: TRBJ1-1; DNA: TGTGCCAGTAGTACAAATTTAGGAAACACTGAAGCTTTCTTT; CDR3: CASSTNLGNTEAFF
D: TRBD1; size: -; V: TRBV19; J: TRBJ1-1; DNA: TGTGCCAGTAGCCAAGGACAGGGGGCCCTTGAAGCTTTCTTT; CDR3: CASSQGQGALEAFF
D: TRBD1; size: -; V: TRBV7-9; J: TRBJ2-7; DNA: TGTGCCAGCAGCGGACAGGAGTTGGACGAGCAGTACTTC; CDR3: CASSGQELDEQYF
D: -; size: -; V: TRBV23-1; J: TRBJ2-5; DNA: TGCGCCAGCCGCCGTTCGGAGACCCAGTACTTC; CDR3: CASRRSETQYF
D: -; size: -; V: TRBV19; J: TRBJ2-3; DNA: TGTGCCAGTAGTATCGCCGGAGCTTCTAGCACAGATACGCAGTATTTT; CDR3: CASSIAGASSTDTQYF
D: TRBD1; size: -; V: TRBV14; J: TRBJ2-1; DNA: TGTGCCAGCAGCCAAGCAGGGGGTTGGCAGTTCTTC; CDR3: CASSQAGGWQFF
D: -; size: -; V: TRBV3-1/TRBV3-2; J: TRBJ2-2; DNA: TGTGCCAGCAGCCAAGGCAGGGTCCTCACCGGGGAGCTGTTTTTT; CDR3: CASSQGRVLTGELFF
D: -; size: -; V: TRBV6-5; J: TRBJ2-2; DNA: TGTGCCAGCAGTTACGACCTTGACTCCTACACCGGGGAGCTGTTTTTT; CDR3: CASSYDLDSYTGELFF
D: TRBD2; size: -; V: TRBV11-1; J: TRBJ2-1; DNA: TGTGCCAGCAGGCTAGCGGGAACCAATGAGCAGTTCTTC; CDR3: CASRLAGTNEQFF
D: TRBD1; size: -; V: TRBV6-5; J: TRBJ2-1; DNA: TGTGCCAGCAGCCCATCAGGGGGAAATGAGCAGTTCTTC; CDR3: CASSPSGGNEQFF
D: TRBD1; size: -; V: TRBV5-1; J: TRBJ1-4; DNA: TGCGCCAGCAGCTTGGATGGGGACAGCGGTGAAAAACTGTTTTTT; CDR3: CASSLDGDSGEKLFF
D: TRBD2; size: -; V: TRBV5-1; J: TRBJ2-7; DNA: TGCGCCAGCAAATTAGCGGGAGCCTACGAGCAGTACTTC; CDR3: CASKLAGAYEQYF
D: -; size: -; V: TRBV18; J: TRBJ2-7; DNA: TGTGCCAGCTCACCACACGCAGGGAGGTACGAGCAGTACTTC; CDR3: CASSPHAGRYEQYF
D: TRBD1; size: -; V: TRBV28; J: TRBJ1-5; DNA: TGTGCCAGCACCCTTCGGACAGGGGAGTCTAATCAGCCCCAGCATTTT; CDR3: CASTLRTGESNQPQHF
D: -; size: -; V: TRBV7-9; J: TRBJ2-7; DNA: TGTGCCAGCAGCTTAGGGGGGAGGAGGGACTACGAGCAGTACTTC; CDR3: CASSLGGRRDYEQYF
D: -; size: -; V: TRBV6-5; J: TRBJ2-1; DNA: TGTGCCAGCAGCCCAGAGGCGGGCTCCTACAATGAGCAGTTCTTC; CDR3: CASSPEAGSYNEQFF
D: -; size: once; V: TRBV27; J: TRBJ2-5; DNA: TGTGCCAGCAGTTTTAGGGGAGAGACCCAGTACTTC; CDR3: CASSFRGETQYF
D: TRBD1; size: -; V: TRBV28; J: TRBJ1-6; DNA: TGTGCCAGCAGCCCCGGGACAGGGAATTCACCCCTCCACTTT; CDR3: CASSPGTGNSPLHF